In this sample, the clone carrying this T cell receptor beta chain turned up a few times. The antigen remains undetermined. The junction and the germline gene differ at one end; a read error may be behind it. Making TCR cDNA involved 5'RACE template switching, which added UMIs and a universal primer site. TCRdb reanalysed the 5' RACE reads using MiXCR and keeps one entry per CDR3 protein. The sample lists some 260,000 distinct CDR3 sequences; over 4.5% were seen once. The sample belongs to a study of T cells after yellow fever vaccination. Germline V lookup: CDR1 DFQATT, CDR2 SNEGSKA (reference sequence). This CDR3 is 14 amino acids long. Notes on the study in general: The CD4 compartment and the CD8 compartment contained a small share of clonotypes in common. Bulk-population clonotypes that are abundant could appear as contaminants in FACS-sorted repertoires. Most clones from primary vaccination were detected again post-booster (about 96% CD4, roughly 85% CD8).

Here the sequenced sample was CD4+ T cells sorted from PBMCs, taken on the day of the yellow fever booster vaccination. The TCR comes from a man younger than 30 who received the YFV17D yellow fever vaccine. The chain links TRBV20-1 to TRBJ2-5, with 7 bases matching TRBD2. The CDR3 coding sequence is TGCAGTGCCAGAGGGGAGGGGTCTCGGGAGACCCAGTACTTC. Protein: CSARGEGSRETQYF.